This TCR beta chain came from a study of OX40 agonist ivuxolimab in advanced cancers. Turning to the overall study: Ivuxolimab was a fully human IgG2 agonistic monoclonal antibody targeting the costimulatory receptor OX40 (CD134). Among the approximately 50 dose-escalation patients, approximately 20 had hepatocellular carcinoma, 15 or so melanoma, 9 renal cell carcinoma and 9 head and neck cancer. Partial responses occurred in three dose-escalation patients: two with cutaneous melanoma and one with hepatocellular carcinoma. The monotherapy dose-escalation portion (N ≈ 50 patients) of the phase I ivuxolimab trial is reported in the paper. Peripheral TCRbeta sequencing was intended to test whether TCR sequence diversity was altered and clonal T-cell expansion was caused by ivuxolimab. Patients were allowed to have had prior anti-PD-1, anti-PD-L1 or anti-CTLA-4 therapy, and approximately 37% of the dose-escalation patients had been treated with checkpoint inhibitors. In the dose-escalation cohort, approximately 83% of patients were male, and the mean age was 60 years with a range of roughly 20 to 85. Intravenous ivuxolimab was administered to patients every 2 weeks at six dose levels: 0.01, 0.1, 0.3, 1.5, 3 and 10 mg/kg.

The trial excluded patients who had a history of autoimmune disease or were on systemic immunosuppression. Peripheral blood for TCR sequencing was drawn from every dose cohort at baseline, at cycle 4 day 1 and at cycle 7 day 1. The samples were taken from a phase I, first-in-human, multicenter, open-label dose-escalation trial of ivuxolimab. Adults with locally advanced or metastatic head and neck squamous cell, hepatocellular, melanoma or renal cell carcinoma were enrolled in the trial. CD4+ and CD8+ T cells were sorted separately from peripheral blood before TCR sequencing. The germline V gene supplies CDR1 SGHDT and CDR2 YYEEEE. V drops 3 bases and J drops 1 base, leaving 15 bases in between. The CDR3 runs 16 residues from the cysteine to the phenylalanine. Left in the record is the CDR3 DNA by itself, 48 bases read in frame from the first base. This clone is a singleton in its sample. Which antigen it targets is not known. The input lacks base qualities; no much larger clone sits a single base away.

General study outcomes and caveats: After ivuxolimab, expanded clones were on average more numerous among CD8+ T cells than among CD4+ T cells. Partial responders in the 0.1-3.0 mg/kg groups had among the lowest normalized peripheral clonal expansion, especially among CD8+ T cells. Clonal expansion of both CD4+ and CD8+ blood T cells was observed from baseline to week 6 at doses 0.1 to 3.0 mg/kg. The antigen specificity of the peripheral T cells that underwent clonal expansion was not determined. Low levels of normalized T-cell clonal expansion were also shown by some nonresponding patients.

Genomic DNA was isolated from the sorted cells so that the TCRbeta CDR3 region could be sequenced. TCRbeta CDR3 regions were sequenced using the immunoSEQ Assay. TCRdb carries this immuneACCESS record with in-frame sequences only. Its versions omit some clonotypes, under half of them owing to an unresolved V gene in the studies checked, with the rest unexplained. Here the sample has 100,000 or so clones; roughly 84% occur a single time. Of the sample, around 0.3% falls within the top ten clones. The chain joins TRBV5-6 to TRBJ2-3, with TRBD2 perhaps the D gene, on 6 matching bases. This specimen consisted of CD4+ or CD8+ T cells sorted from blood, obtained in a trial of the OX40 agonist ivuxolimab. The TCR sequence derives from an adult with an advanced solid tumor such as melanoma, head and neck, liver or kidney cancer. The CDR3 is CASSSPTRVGTDTQYF. The sequenced DNA is TGTGCCAGCAGCTCCCCGACTAGGGTTGGCACAGATACGCAGTATTTT.